What follows describes a single TCR beta chain. The data were obtained in a study of CD8 T cells in Susac syndrome. The RNA input was about 0.45 to 1 ug, and it was reverse transcribed with random hexamers. TCR beta CDR3 was amplified by immunoSEQ multiplex PCR. This amplification extended across 54 Vbeta and 13 Jbeta segments. TCRdb itself ran the immunoSEQ multiplex PCR reads through MiXCR, one entry per CDR3 protein. This table has about 280,000 distinct CDR3 sequences, more than 75% appearing once. Blood CD8+ and CD4+ T cells underwent high-throughput TCR beta sequencing. The multiple sclerosis controls were treatment-naive patients affected by stable or active relapsing-remitting disease. In contrast to the negatively isolated CD8+ and CD4+ T cells, TEMRA cells were FACS-enriched. This CDR3 spans 14 amino acids. Per the germline V gene, CDR1 is LNHDA and CDR2 is SQIVND (reference sequence). Trimming removed 3 bases from V and 1 base from J, with 10 bases in between.

Sample: CD8+ T cells from PBMCs. The chain carries TRBV19 and TRBJ2-7; no clear D gene. The TCR sequence derives from a human donor with multiple sclerosis. CDR3 DNA: TGTGCCAGTAGTATGGTTGAGAGGTCCTACGAGCAGTACTTC. Translated, it gives CASSMVERSYEQYF.